This passage covers 27 T cell receptor beta chains from one sample sequenced in a study of blood T cell repertoires in COVID-19. The method was immunoSEQ multiplex PCR; TCRdb's version includes in-frame clones alone and lacks a portion of them. The sample carries some 100,000 clones, roughly 88% recorded once. The sequencing sample was made of peripheral blood. These TCRs come from a human donor in a cohort sampled during active COVID-19.

The J gene is TRBJ1-1, the V gene TRBV4-3; D is undetermined. The V gene lost 4 bases and the J gene lost 2 bases, with 8 bases spanning the gap. Germline CDR1 LGHNA, CDR2 YSLEER. The CDR3 contains 13 residues. This CDR3 is CASSPRGNTEAFF. The CDR3 region has the DNA TGCGCCAGCAGCCCACGGGGTAACACTGAAGCTTTCTTT.

The rearrangement joins TRBV9 to TRBJ2-1; tentative D call: TRBD2 (5 bases). This CDR3 region has 16 residues. Germline CDR1 SGDLS, CDR2 YYNGEE. Trimming took 1 base from V and 0 from J, leaving 11 bases between them. CDR3 DNA sequence: TGTGCCAGCAGCGTATCCGGAACTAGCTCCTACAATGAGCAGTTCTTC. As protein: CASSVSGTSSYNEQFF.

The V call is TRBV7-2, the J call TRBJ1-3; 7 nucleotides line up with TRBD1. V dropped 4 bases and J dropped 0; count of bases not matched to a gene: 3. The CDR3 runs to 15 residues. Per germline, CDR1 SGHTA and CDR2 FQGNSA. CDR3 nucleotide sequence: TGTGCCAGCAGCTCTCGACAGGGCTCTGGAAACACCATATATTTT. It codes for CASSSRQGSGNTIYF.

V usage is TRBV4-3 and J usage is TRBJ2-7, with 8 bases aligning to TRBD1. Looked up from germline, CDR1 is LGHNA and CDR2 is YSLEER. V lost 2 bases to trimming and J lost 6 bases; unmatched junction nucleotides: 9. The CDR3 is 15 amino acids. The CDR3 DNA is TGCGCCAGCAGCCAATCTTGGCAGGGGGCAGGCGAGCAGTACTTC. Protein sequence: CASSQSWQGAGEQYF.

On this clone itself: In the same sample, other DNA sequences code for this CDR3. The chain couples TRBV29-1 to TRBJ2-3, with 9 bases identical to TRBD1. V gave up 6 bases and J gave up 1 base; unmatched junction bases: 5. The CDR3 runs 14 residues. Germline CDR1 reads SQVTM; CDR2 reads ANQGSEA. CDR3 amino acids: CSVSRDRGTDTQYF. CDR3 coding DNA: TGCAGCGTCAGCCGGGACAGGGGCACAGATACGCAGTATTTT.

This chain links TRBV19 with TRBJ2-7, with 10 nucleotides matching TRBD2. CDR3 length equals 15 residues. Germline CDR1 LNHDA, CDR2 SQIVND (reference sequence). J gave up 7 bases and V 0 bases, and 6 bases lay outside the gene matches. The CDR3 here is CASSIDTSGIGEQYF. DNA for the CDR3: TGTGCCAGTAGTATAGATACTAGCGGGATAGGAGAGCAGTACTTC.

The rearrangement joins TRBV11-3 to TRBJ2-1, with D maybe TRBD1 (6 bases). Trimming pared 4 bases from V and 2 bases from J, leaving 9 bases between. The length of the CDR3 is 14 residues. The germline V gene encodes CDR1 SGHNT and CDR2 YENEEA. Here the CDR3 reads CASSSGQPYNEQFF. The CDR3 DNA reads TGTGCCAGCAGCTCGGGACAACCCTACAATGAGCAGTTCTTC.

The chain carries TRBV28 and TRBJ2-4; 12 bases line up with TRBD2. The J segment lost 4 bases and the V segment lost 7 bases, leaving 2 bases of the junction unmatched. This CDR3 region has 14 residues. The V gene's germline CDR1 is MDHEN and CDR2 SYDVKM. The CDR3 DNA is TGTGCCAGCACCCTAGCGGGAGGGAAAAACATTCAGTACTTC. It is translated as CASTLAGGKNIQYF.

This chain connects TRBV19 to TRBJ1-1; 7 positions match TRBD1. The CDR3 has 13 amino acids. The junction had 1 base not matched to a gene; V was cut back by 3 bases and J by 3 bases. From germline, CDR1 is LNHDA and CDR2 SQIVND (reference sequence). DNA for the CDR3: TGTGCCAGTAGTATCACAGGGGACACTGAAGCTTTCTTT. Translation gives CASSITGDTEAFF.

The J gene is TRBJ2-1, the V gene TRBV7-6; D call uncertain. The CDR3 totals 12 residues. CDR1 SGHVS and CDR2 FNYEAQ come from the germline V gene. V lost 4 bases and J lost 9, with 10 bases in between. CDR3 loop: CASSSAEAEQFF. The CDR3 DNA sequence: TGTGCCAGCAGCTCCGCAGAGGCTGAGCAGTTCTTC.

This clone was observed a few times. V is TRBV11-2 and J is TRBJ2-3, with D unclear. The CDR3 contains 12 residues. CDR1 and CDR2 (germline): SGHAT, FQNNGV. Trimming took 4 bases from V and 0 from J, leaving 2 bases between them. The CDR3 DNA follows: TGTGCCAGCAGCTCTAGCACAGATACGCAGTATTTT. Its protein is CASSSSTDTQYF. Using reference TRBV11-2 and TRBJ2-3 for the parts outside the CDR3, the full variable domain is EAGVAQSPRYKIIEKRQSVAFWCNPISGHATLYWYQQILGQGPKLLIQFQNNGVVDDSQLPKDRFSAERLKGVDSTLKIQPAKLEDSAVYLCASSSSTDTQYFGPGTRLTVL.

J is TRBJ2-7 and V is TRBV6-5; tentatively, D is TRBD2 (6 bases). The CDR3 runs 13 residues. Trimming stripped 2 bases from V and 4 bases from J, with 9 bases between. Germline V CDR1 and CDR2: MNHEY, SVGAGI. CDR3 amino acids: CASSYNGGYEQYF. CDR3 DNA: TGTGCCAGCAGTTACAATGGGGGGTACGAGCAGTACTTC.

The chain combines TRBV7-8 with TRBJ1-6; 9 bases agree with TRBD1. From germline, CDR1 is SGHVS and CDR2 FQNEAQ. This CDR3 has 15 amino acids. V was pared by 4 bases and J by 13 bases, with 11 bases of the junction left unmatched. The CDR3 DNA reads TGTGCCAGCAGCTCGTCCCGGGACAGGGTTAAGCCCCTCCACTTT. Translation gives CASSSSRDRVKPLHF.

This clone has a handful of counts. The chain employs TRBV3-1 (or the pseudogene TRBV3-2) and TRBJ2-3; D perhaps matches TRBD1 (5 bases). V lost 5 bases and J 4 bases, leaving 16 bases between the germline ends. The CDR3 spans 15 residues. Per germline, CDR1 LGHDT and CDR2 YNNKEL (reference sequence). CDR3 in amino acids: CASSGLNVGPDTQYF. CDR3 DNA: TGTGCCAGCAGCGGGTTGAATGTGGGGCCAGATACGCAGTATTTT.

The chain recombines TRBV6-1 with TRBJ2-2, with 9 bases identical to TRBD2. Germline V CDR1 and CDR2: MNHNS, SASEGT. Trimming removed 3 bases from V and 7 bases from J; junction bases left unmatched: 9. The CDR3 has 16 amino acids. CDR3 nucleotides: TGTGCCAGCAGTGAGGGCGGGGGGGCCGGTTTCGGGGAGCTGTTTTTT. It specifies CASSEGGGAGFGELFF.

In its sample, this clone was seen once. The V and J genes are TRBV5-1 and TRBJ2-7; TRBD1 agrees at 7 bases. J lost 2 bases, V lost 5 bases, and 4 bases had no gene match. Germline assignment: CDR1 SGHRS and CDR2 YFSETQ. The CDR3 loop spans 13 amino acids. The CDR3 DNA reads TGCGCCAGCAGAGTTGGGACAGCCTACGAGCAGTACTTC. Its protein is CASRVGTAYEQYF.

The chain employs TRBV24-1 and TRBJ2-1; D possibly corresponds to TRBD2 (7 bases). CDR3 length equals 16 residues. V gave up 3 bases and J gave up 7 bases, with 18 bases separating them. Germline CDR1 reads KGHDR; CDR2 reads SFDVKD. DNA for the CDR3: TGTGCCACCAGTGATCCCACGGCCGGGGGGCCTAATGAGCAGTTCTTC. It specifies CATSDPTAGGPNEQFF.

This rearrangement joins TRBV7-2 to TRBJ1-1; no clear D. The germline V and J ends were trimmed by 5 bases and 8 bases, with 15 bases remaining between them. Germline V lookup: CDR1 SGHTA, CDR2 FQGNSA. CDR3 size: 13 residues. The CDR3 nucleotides are TGTGCCAGCAGCAGCTCGCGGCTGTCGGAAGCTTTCTTT. Translated: CASSSSRLSEAFF.

The chain recombines TRBV29-1 with TRBJ2-4; TRBD2 matches at 8 bases. Germline V gene lookup returns CDR1 SQVTM and CDR2 ANQGSEA. V shed 4 bases, J shed 7 bases, and the junction held 6 bases outside the gene matches. The CDR3 is made up of 13 amino acids. The CDR3 DNA follows: TGCAGCGTTGCTGTCACGGGGGGGAACATTCAGTACTTC. It codes for CSVAVTGGNIQYF. The complete variable domain, with remaining parts taken from reference TRBV29-1 and TRBJ2-4, reads SAVISQKPSRDICQRGTSLTIQCQVDSQVTMMFWYRQQPGQSLTLIATANQGSEATYESGFVIDKFPISRPNLTFSTLTVSNMSPEDSSIYLCSVAVTGGNIQYFGAGTRLSVL.

The gene calls are TRBV14 and TRBJ1-1, with D possibly being TRBD1 (5 bases). The germline V and J ends were trimmed by 3 bases and 7 bases, with 12 bases remaining between them. The CDR3 length is 13 residues. CDR1 and CDR2 from the germline V gene are SGHDN and FVKESK. The CDR3 sequence: CASSHTGWGEAFF. The CDR3 DNA sequence: TGTGCCAGCAGCCACACAGGCTGGGGTGAAGCTTTCTTT.

This CDR3 is CASSQTTGSSYNEQFF. CDR3 nucleotides: TGCGCCAGCAGCCAGACGACAGGGAGCTCCTACAATGAGCAGTTCTTC. The chain recombines TRBV4-1 with TRBJ2-1; the match to TRBD1 covers 7 bases. J gave up 0 bases and V 3 bases, and 5 bases lay outside the gene matches. The germline CDR1 and CDR2 sequences are MGHRA and YSYEKL. The CDR3 is 16 residues long.

The chain has TRBV5-1 and TRBJ2-7; TRBD2 might be the D (5 bases). V was cut by 4 bases and J by 2 bases, with 22 bases left in between. CDR3 length equals 17 residues. Germline CDR1 reads SGHRS; CDR2 reads YFSETQ. The CDR3 coding sequence is TGCGCCAGCAGCCCGGGCGGGTCCCAGGCCTTTACCTACGAGCAGTACTTC. Translation: CASSPGGSQAFTYEQYF.

This chain joins TRBV16 and TRBJ1-2; weak D call: TRBD1 (6 bases). The CDR3 is 16 amino acids. The V and J ends lost 3 bases and 8 bases respectively, with 22 bases between them. Germline CDR1 and CDR2: KGHSY and FQNENV. CDR3 nucleotides: TGTGCCAGCAGCCAGGGCCTGGGGGCCACCGGCGCGGGCTACACCTTC. This encodes CASSQGLGATGAGYTF.

The chain recombines TRBV19 with TRBJ2-4; 10 positions agree with TRBD2. Germline CDR1 LNHDA, CDR2 SQIVND (reference sequence). The CDR3 is 16 residues long. The trim removed 4 bases at V and 3 bases at J, leaving 6 bases unmatched. The CDR3: CASSTSGGAVKNIQYF. The CDR3 coding sequence is TGTGCCAGTAGTACCAGCGGGGGGGCGGTCAAAAACATTCAGTACTTC.

This chain uses TRBV13 with TRBJ1-1; weak D call: TRBD1 (6 bases). The CDR3 extends over 13 amino acids. V shed 10 bases and J shed 4 bases, with 16 bases lying between them. CDR1 is PRHDT, CDR2 FYEKMQ, per germline (reference sequence). The CDR3 sequence: CATEGQSGTEAFF. CDR3 DNA: TGTGCCACTGAAGGACAGTCGGGCACTGAAGCTTTCTTT. Combining the CDR3 with reference TRBV13 and TRBJ1-1 gives the whole variable domain AAGVIQSPRHLIKEKRETATLKCYPIPRHDTVYWYQQGPGQDPQFLISFYEKMQSDKGSIPDRFSAQQFSDYHSELNMSSLELGDSALYFCATEGQSGTEAFFGQGTRLTVV.

V gene TRBV7-9 combines with J gene TRBJ2-5; D unclear. Per the germline V gene, CDR1 is SEHNR and CDR2 is FQNEAQ (reference sequence). The V gene lost 2 bases and the J gene lost 3 bases, with 10 bases spanning the gap. This CDR3 has 14 amino acids. The CDR3 DNA is TGTGCCAGCAGCTTATATACAGACAAAGAGACCCAGTACTTC. The encoded protein is CASSLYTDKETQYF.

The V call is TRBV5-8, the J call TRBJ2-7, with D uncertain. The CDR3 covers 13 residues. V dropped 3 bases and J dropped 2 bases, with 9 bases sitting between them. Germline CDR1 SGHTS, CDR2 YDEGEE. This CDR3 is CASSSTGPYEQYF. Written as DNA, the CDR3 is TGTGCCAGCAGCTCGACTGGTCCCTACGAGCAGTACTTC. Variable domain in full (rest from reference TRBV5-8 and TRBJ2-7): EAGVTQSPTHLIKTRGQQATLRCSPISGHTSVYWYQQALGLGLQFLLWYDEGEERNRGNFPPRFSGRQFPNYSSELNVNALELEDSALYLCASSSTGPYEQYFGPGTRLTVT.